This T cell receptor (beta chain) was identified during a study of blood T cell repertoires in COVID-19. Study overall: In each case, the material was cDNA or gDNA derived from T cells, B-cell-depleted T cells, or PBMCs.

One Seattle source followed patients from active infection through their disease course. Original processing methods: Estimated nucleated cell counts came from reference gene primer amplification. Sequenced by immunoSEQ multiplex PCR; TCRdb stores in-frame clones only, minus some. From that table come the V and J calls and clone size; the DNA was used to work out D and trimming. The repertoire holds over 150,000 clones, with approximately 91% as singletons. The junction had 4 bases not matched to a gene; V was cut back by 6 bases and J by 2 bases. This CDR3 has 13 amino acids. CDR1 is SGHTA, CDR2 FQGNSA, per germline.

The source material was peripheral blood. The sequence was obtained from a young man with COVID-19, enrolled during active disease. The chain couples TRBV7-2 to TRBJ2-7; 7 bases align to TRBD1. The CDR3 bases are TGTGCCAGCAGGTCGGGACAGACCTACGAGCAGTACTTC. Translated, it gives CASRSGQTYEQYF.